These 22 T cell receptor beta chains originate from one sample sequenced in a study of T cell responses to AZD1222 COVID-19 vaccine. The table came from immunoSEQ multiplex PCR; TCRdb's copy has only in-frame clones and leaves some out. The data show about 140,000 clones, with about 91% seen just once and approximately 3.8% held by the top ten. Sample: peripheral blood, taken 28 days after the second AZD1222 dose. All receptors derive from an adult who received the AZD1222 COVID-19 vaccine.

V is TRBV25-1 and J is TRBJ2-2; 10 bases are shared with TRBD2. The germline V gene has CDR1 MGHDK and CDR2 SYGVNS. CDR3 length equals 14 residues. Germline trimming cut 4 bases from V and 6 bases from J; bases unmatched to any gene: 2. This chain's CDR3 is CASSVSGRAGELFF. The CDR3 region has the DNA TGTGCCAGCAGTGTGAGCGGGAGGGCCGGGGAGCTGTTTTTT.

The chain joins TRBV27 to TRBJ2-3; no clear D. Germline V gene data show CDR1 as MNHEY and CDR2 as SMNVEV (reference sequence). With 8 bases removed from V and 0 bases from J, the gap between germline ends came to 6 bases. The CDR3 covers 12 residues. CDR3: CASWASTDTQYF. CDR3 in DNA: TGTGCCAGCTGGGCTAGCACAGATACGCAGTATTTT.

This clone was recorded once. The J gene is TRBJ2-7, the V gene TRBV7-2, with 7 positions matching TRBD1. From germline, CDR1 is SGHTA and CDR2 FQGNSA. V trimming: 5 bases; J trimming: 3 bases; junction bases outside the gene matches: 7. The CDR3 has 14 residues. The CDR3 DNA follows: TGTGCCAGCAGCACCCCTTCAGGGGGCTACGAGCAGTACTTC. It yields the protein CASSTPSGGYEQYF.

The gene calls are TRBV2 and TRBJ2-2; 10 bases agree with TRBD2. V lost 2 bases and J lost 7; bases outside the gene matches: 4. The CDR3 has 15 amino acids. Germline assignment: CDR1 SNHLY and CDR2 FYNNEI. The chain's CDR3 is CASSEQLAGNGELFF. The DNA of the CDR3 is TGTGCCAGCAGTGAACAACTAGCGGGAAACGGGGAGCTGTTTTTT.

The table lists this clone with a few counts. The rearrangement links TRBV25-1 to TRBJ1-1; D is unclear. The CDR3 consists of 13 residues. Looked up from germline, CDR1 is MGHDK and CDR2 is SYGVNS. The germline V and J ends were trimmed by 3 bases and 1 base, with 6 bases remaining between them. CDR3 nucleotide sequence: TGTGCCAGCAGTGACAACGAGAACACTGAAGCTTTCTTT. It specifies CASSDNENTEAFF.

The chain couples TRBV4-3 to TRBJ2-3; 11 nucleotides align to TRBD2. This CDR3 comprises 19 residues. V shed 0 bases and J 4 bases; nucleotides not matched to a gene: 12. Germline lookup yields CDR1 LGHNA and CDR2 YSLEER. The chain's CDR3 is CASSQELSQIAGGPDTQYF. CDR3 coding DNA: TGCGCCAGCAGCCAAGAGCTTTCACAGATAGCGGGAGGGCCAGATACGCAGTATTTT.

The V call is TRBV30, the J call TRBJ1-3; possible D gene TRBD1, 5 bases. This CDR3 has 15 amino acids. Trimming removed 0 bases from V and 0 bases from J, with 9 bases in between. Germline loops: CDR1 GTSNPN, CDR2 SVGIG (reference sequence). The CDR3 region has the DNA TGTGCCTGGAGTGTACGGGGCCTCTCTGGAAACACCATATATTTT. Its protein product is CAWSVRGLSGNTIYF.

The chain uses TRBV12-5 and TRBJ1-1, with D unclear. V gave up 6 bases and J gave up 0 bases, with 14 bases separating them. Per the germline V gene, CDR1 is LGHNT and CDR2 is FRNRAP. The CDR3 runs to 15 residues. Here the CDR3 reads CASGHGRYMNTEAFF. DNA of the CDR3: TGTGCTAGTGGGCATGGACGGTACATGAACACTGAAGCTTTCTTT. The full variable domain, its missing parts supplied by reference TRBV12-5 and TRBJ1-1, is DARVTQTPRHKVTEMGQEVTMRCQPILGHNTVFWYRQTMMQGLELLAYFRNRAPLDDSGMPKDRFSAEMPDATLATLKIQPSEPRDSAVYFCASGHGRYMNTEAFFGQGTRLTVV.

The rearrangement links TRBV19 to TRBJ1-1; 8 bases line up with TRBD1. CDR3 size: 16 residues. Losses at the gene ends were 6 bases for V and 0 bases for J; bases not matched to a gene: 9. Germline V gene data show CDR1 as LNHDA and CDR2 as SQIVND (reference sequence). CDR3 nucleotides: TGTGCCAGTAGAAGAGGACAGGGATTAATGAACACTGAAGCTTTCTTT. It codes for CASRRGQGLMNTEAFF.

V gene TRBV9 combines with J gene TRBJ2-7; D is perhaps TRBD2 (5 bases). Trimming pared 3 bases from V and 2 bases from J, leaving 9 bases between. The germline V gene has CDR1 SGDLS and CDR2 YYNGEE. The CDR3 contains 13 residues. DNA for the CDR3: TGTGCCAGCAGCGGGGGTAGCGCCTACGAGCAGTACTTC. Protein sequence: CASSGGSAYEQYF.

This sequence joins TRBV2 and TRBJ2-2; 11 bases agree with TRBD2. This CDR3 has 19 residues. Germline-derived CDR1 and CDR2 are SNHLY and FYNNEI. The J segment lost 6 bases and the V segment lost 4 bases, leaving 16 bases of the junction unmatched. Here the CDR3 reads CASSARPKLAGVSPGELFF. The CDR3 nucleotides are TGTGCCAGCAGTGCCCGGCCAAAACTAGCGGGAGTTAGCCCCGGGGAGCTGTTTTTT.

The chain joins TRBV11-3 to TRBJ2-5, with D perhaps matching TRBD1 or TRBD2 (5 bases each). Germline V gene sequence: CDR1 SGHNT, CDR2 YENEEA. This CDR3 is built from 13 residues. Between the trimmed V and J ends, which lost 5 bases and 8 bases, there was a span of 15 bases. The CDR3 here is CASSPGRAATQYF. The CDR3 nucleotides are TGTGCCAGCAGCCCGGGACGTGCTGCAACCCAGTACTTC.

The chain combines TRBV11-3 with TRBJ2-1; D is perhaps TRBD1 or TRBD2 (6 bases each). The CDR3 runs 15 residues. The V and J ends lost 4 bases and 9 bases respectively, with 19 bases between them. Germline assignment: CDR1 SGHNT and CDR2 YENEEA. This CDR3 is CASSSLGASGAEQFF. CDR3 coding DNA: TGTGCCAGCAGCTCCCTGGGGGCCTCGGGGGCTGAGCAGTTCTTC.

This clone was counted between two and nine times. The chain employs TRBV7-9 and TRBJ2-2; no clear D gene. CDR1 is SEHNR and CDR2 is FQNEAQ in the germline V gene (reference sequence). V lost 6 bases and J 10 bases, leaving 18 bases between the germline ends. The CDR3 length is 14 residues. The DNA for the CDR3 is TGTGCCAGCAGTTACCGCCGGACGTCCACGGAGCTGTTTTTT. Its protein product is CASSYRRTSTELFF. Together with reference TRBV7-9 and TRBJ2-2, the CDR3 gives the full variable domain: DTGVSQNPRHKITKRGQNVTFRCDPISEHNRLYWYRQTLGQGPEFLTYFQNEAQLEKSRLLSDRFSAERPKGSFSTLEIQRTEQGDSAMYLCASSYRRTSTELFFGEGSRLTVL.

V and J are TRBV7-2 and TRBJ2-3; 7 positions match TRBD1. Germline V gene lookup returns CDR1 SGHTA and CDR2 FQGNSA. The ends lost 5 bases at V and 1 base at J; junction bases unmatched: 6. CDR3 size: 15 residues. Written as DNA, the CDR3 is TGTGCCAGCAGCCCACAGGGGCCCGGCACAGATACGCAGTATTTT. Amino acid sequence: CASSPQGPGTDTQYF.

V usage is TRBV30 and J usage is TRBJ1-1; D gene uncertain. The CDR3 has 11 residues. CDR1 and CDR2 (germline): GTSNPN, SVGIG (reference sequence). Trimming shortened V by 4 bases and J by 6 bases, and 9 bases separated the two germline ends. The CDR3 nucleotides are TGTGCCTGGACACGGCGGGCTGAAGCTTTCTTT. This codes for CAWTRRAEAFF.

On this clone itself: Other DNA variants within this sample encode the same CDR3. J is TRBJ2-3 and V is TRBV18, with no clear D. This CDR3 contains 14 residues. In germline, CDR1 is KGHSH, CDR2 LQKENI. V was cut by 0 bases and J by 2 bases, with 6 bases left in between. CDR3 residues: CASSPPLATDTQYF. The CDR3 coding sequence is TGTGCCAGCTCACCACCCCTTGCCACAGATACGCAGTATTTT.

The chain is built from TRBV21-1 and TRBJ1-1. TRBV21-1 is a pseudogene segment. This CDR3 is 15 amino acids long. CDR3 nucleotide sequence: TGTGCCAGCAGCAAAGGGCGCGAGGGGCTGGATGAAGCTTTCTTT. This gives the protein CASSKGREGLDEAFF.

The chain is built from TRBV19 and TRBJ2-3, with 7 bases that match TRBD1. The CDR3 sequence is 17 residues long. Germline CDR1 is LNHDA and CDR2 is SQIVND (reference sequence). V was pared by 5 bases and J by 1 base, with 12 bases of the junction left unmatched. The DNA of the CDR3 is TGTGCCAGTAGTGTATCCGGGACAGCCGCCGGCACAGATACGCAGTATTTT. Protein: CASSVSGTAAGTDTQYF.

The V call is TRBV9, the J call TRBJ1-2, with a possible D match to TRBD1 (5 bases). V was cut by 3 bases and J by 7 bases, with 10 bases left in between. CDR1 and CDR2 (germline): SGDLS, YYNGEE. CDR3 size: 12 residues. CDR3 nucleotide sequence: TGTGCCAGCAGCGAAGGGGATGGTGGCTACACCTTC. It specifies CASSEGDGGYTF. The complete variable domain, with remaining parts taken from reference TRBV9 and TRBJ1-2, reads DSGVTQTPKHLITATGQRVTLRCSPRSGDLSVYWYQQSLDQGLQFLIQYYNGEERAKGNILERFSAQQFPDLHSELNLSSLELGDSALYFCASSEGDGGYTFGSGTRLTVV.

The chain couples TRBV7-2 to TRBJ2-1; 7 bases fit TRBD1. Trimming took 5 bases from V and 1 from J; bases not matched to a gene: 5. The germline V gene encodes CDR1 SGHTA and CDR2 FQGNSA. The CDR3 spans 15 residues. CDR3 sequence (DNA): TGTGCCAGCAGCCAACAGGGGTCATCCTACAATGAGCAGTTCTTC. This encodes CASSQQGSSYNEQFF.

CDR3 sequence (DNA): TGTGCCAGTAGTATAGGCAGCTCCAATCAGCCCCAGCATTTT. Its translation is CASSIGSSNQPQHF. The chain couples TRBV19 to TRBJ1-5; D gene uncertain. The CDR3 has 14 amino acids. Per germline, CDR1 LNHDA and CDR2 SQIVND (reference sequence). Between the trimmed V and J ends, which lost 1 base and 3 bases, there was a span of 7 bases.